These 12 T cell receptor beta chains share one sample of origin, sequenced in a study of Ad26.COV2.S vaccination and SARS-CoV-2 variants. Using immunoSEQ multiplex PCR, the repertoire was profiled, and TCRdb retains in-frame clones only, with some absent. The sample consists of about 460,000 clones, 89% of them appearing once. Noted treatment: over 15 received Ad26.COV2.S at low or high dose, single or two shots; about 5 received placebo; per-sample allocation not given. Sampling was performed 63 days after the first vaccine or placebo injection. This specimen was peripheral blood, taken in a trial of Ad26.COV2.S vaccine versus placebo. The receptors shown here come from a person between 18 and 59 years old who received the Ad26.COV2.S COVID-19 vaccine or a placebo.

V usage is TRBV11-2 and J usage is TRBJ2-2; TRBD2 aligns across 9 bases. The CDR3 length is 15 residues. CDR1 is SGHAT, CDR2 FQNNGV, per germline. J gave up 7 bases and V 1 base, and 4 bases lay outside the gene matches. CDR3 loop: CASSLGGGAVGELFF. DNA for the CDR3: TGTGCCAGCAGCTTAGGCGGGGGGGCCGTCGGGGAGCTGTTTTTT.

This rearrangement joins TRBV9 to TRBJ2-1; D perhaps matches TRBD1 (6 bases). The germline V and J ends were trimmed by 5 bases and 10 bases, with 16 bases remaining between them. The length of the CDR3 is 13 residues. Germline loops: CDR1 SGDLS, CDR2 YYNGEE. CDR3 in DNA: TGTGCCAGCAGTGCCACAGGGATAGGAGAGCAGTTCTTC. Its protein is CASSATGIGEQFF.

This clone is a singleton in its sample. The CDR3, as DNA: TGTGCCAGCAGCCCCCGGGACACATCATACGAGCAGTACTTC. This encodes CASSPRDTSYEQYF. The chain joins TRBV11-3 to TRBJ2-7, with D possibly TRBD1 on 6 matching bases. Germline V gene data show CDR1 as SGHNT and CDR2 as YENEEA. The CDR3 is 14 residues long. Trimming cost V 5 bases and J 4 bases, with 15 bases left between them.

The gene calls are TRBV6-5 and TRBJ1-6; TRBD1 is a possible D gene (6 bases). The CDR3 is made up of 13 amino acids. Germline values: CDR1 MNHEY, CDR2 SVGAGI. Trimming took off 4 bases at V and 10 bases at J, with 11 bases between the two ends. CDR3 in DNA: TGTGCCAGCAGTTTACAGGGAAAGTCACCCCTCCACTTT. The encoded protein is CASSLQGKSPLHF.

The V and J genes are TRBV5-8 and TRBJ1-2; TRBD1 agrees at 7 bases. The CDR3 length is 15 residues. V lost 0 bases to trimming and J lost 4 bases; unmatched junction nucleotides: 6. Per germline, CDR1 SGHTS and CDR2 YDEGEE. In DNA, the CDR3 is TGTGCCAGCAGCTTGGCCTCTGCAGGGGGCTATGGCTACACCTTC. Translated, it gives CASSLASAGGYGYTF.

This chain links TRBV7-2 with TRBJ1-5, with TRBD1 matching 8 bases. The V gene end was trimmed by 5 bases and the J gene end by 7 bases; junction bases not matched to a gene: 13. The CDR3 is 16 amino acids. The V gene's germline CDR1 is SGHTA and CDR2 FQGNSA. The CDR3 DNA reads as TGTGCCAGCAGCCTCGGGACAGGTGCTGCGGGACAGCCCCAGCATTTT. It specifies CASSLGTGAAGQPQHF.

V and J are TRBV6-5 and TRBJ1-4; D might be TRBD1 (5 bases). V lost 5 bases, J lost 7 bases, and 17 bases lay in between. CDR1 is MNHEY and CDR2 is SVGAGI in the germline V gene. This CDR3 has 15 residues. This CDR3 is CASSTTGGLPEKLFF. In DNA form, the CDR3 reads TGTGCCAGCAGTACGACTGGGGGGTTGCCTGAAAAACTGTTTTTT.

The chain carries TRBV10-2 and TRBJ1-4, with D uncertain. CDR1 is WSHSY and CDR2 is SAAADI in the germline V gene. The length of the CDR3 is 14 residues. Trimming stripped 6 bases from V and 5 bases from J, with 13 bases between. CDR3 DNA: TGCGCCAGCAGGTCCGGGCCCGCAAATGAAAAACTGTTTTTT. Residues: CASRSGPANEKLFF.

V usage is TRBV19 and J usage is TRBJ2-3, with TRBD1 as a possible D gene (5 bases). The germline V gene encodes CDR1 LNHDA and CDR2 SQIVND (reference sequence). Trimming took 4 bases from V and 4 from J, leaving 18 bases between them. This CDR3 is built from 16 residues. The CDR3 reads CASSNPAQGRSDTQYF. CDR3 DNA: TGTGCCAGTAGTAACCCGGCCCAGGGTAGGTCAGATACGCAGTATTTT.

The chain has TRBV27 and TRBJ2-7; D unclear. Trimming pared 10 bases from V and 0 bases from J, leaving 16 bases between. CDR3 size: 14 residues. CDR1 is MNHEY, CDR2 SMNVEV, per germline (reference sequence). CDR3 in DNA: TGTGCCACCCGCCCCGCACTAAGCTCCTACGAGCAGTACTTC. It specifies CATRPALSSYEQYF.

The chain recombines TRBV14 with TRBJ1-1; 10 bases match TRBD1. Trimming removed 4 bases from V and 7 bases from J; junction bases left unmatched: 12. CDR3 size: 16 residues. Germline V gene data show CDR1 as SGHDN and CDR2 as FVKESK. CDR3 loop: CASSRRGTGVRGEAFF. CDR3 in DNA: TGTGCCAGCAGCCGAAGAGGGACAGGGGTTCGAGGTGAAGCTTTCTTT.

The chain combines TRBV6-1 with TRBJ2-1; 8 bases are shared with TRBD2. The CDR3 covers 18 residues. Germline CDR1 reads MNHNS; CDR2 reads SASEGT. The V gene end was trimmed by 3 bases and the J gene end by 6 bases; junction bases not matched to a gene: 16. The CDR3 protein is CASSDPTVAGLRSNEQFF. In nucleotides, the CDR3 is TGTGCCAGCAGTGACCCAACTGTAGCGGGGTTGAGAAGCAATGAGCAGTTCTTC.